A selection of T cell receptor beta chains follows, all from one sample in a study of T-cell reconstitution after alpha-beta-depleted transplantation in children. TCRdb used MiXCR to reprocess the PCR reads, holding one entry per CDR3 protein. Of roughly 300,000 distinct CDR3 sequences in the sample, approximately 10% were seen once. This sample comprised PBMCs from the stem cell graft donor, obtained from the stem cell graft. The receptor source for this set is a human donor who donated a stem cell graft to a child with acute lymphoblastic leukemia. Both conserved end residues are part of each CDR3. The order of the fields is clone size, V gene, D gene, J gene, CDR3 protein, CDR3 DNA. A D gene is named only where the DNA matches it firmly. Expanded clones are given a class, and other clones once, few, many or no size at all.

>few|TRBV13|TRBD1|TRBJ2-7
CASTPFDRALEQYF
TGTGCCAGCACCCCCTTCGACAGGGCTCTCGAGCAGTACTTC
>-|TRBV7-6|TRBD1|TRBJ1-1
CASSLIRAQGTLNTEAFF
TGTGCCAGCAGCTTAATTAGGGCACAGGGGACCCTGAACACTGAAGCTTTCTTT
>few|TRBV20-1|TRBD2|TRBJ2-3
CSAPRRNWGTSGPTDTQYF
TGCAGTGCTCCGAGACGGAATTGGGGGACTAGCGGTCCCACAGATACGCAGTATTTT
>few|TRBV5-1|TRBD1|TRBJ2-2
CASSDRGNTGELFF
TGCGCCAGCAGTGACAGGGGGAACACCGGGGAGCTGTTTTTT
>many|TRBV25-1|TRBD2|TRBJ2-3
CASSEYGRATDTQYF
TGTGCCAGCAGTGAATACGGGAGGGCCACAGATACGCAGTATTTT
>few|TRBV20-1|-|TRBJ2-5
CSANIRGRGQETQYF
TGCAGTGCTAATATCCGGGGGCGAGGGCAGGAGACCCAGTACTTC
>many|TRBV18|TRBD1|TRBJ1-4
CASSPSGGNEKLFF
TGTGCCAGCTCACCATCAGGGGGAAATGAAAAACTGTTTTTT
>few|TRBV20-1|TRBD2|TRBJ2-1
CSGTTSGIYNEQFF
TGCAGTGGAACGACTAGCGGGATTTACAATGAGCAGTTCTTC
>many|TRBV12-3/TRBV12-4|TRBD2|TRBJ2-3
CASSLGTRFIPADTQYF
TGTGCCAGCAGTTTGGGGACTAGATTTATCCCCGCAGATACGCAGTATTTT
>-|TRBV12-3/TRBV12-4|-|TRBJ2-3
CASSSFDTQYF
TGTGCCAGCAGTTCGTTCGATACGCAGTATTTT
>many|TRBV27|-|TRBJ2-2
CASSLRGRVDTGELFF
TGTGCCAGCAGTTTAAGAGGCAGGGTTGACACCGGGGAGCTGTTTTTT
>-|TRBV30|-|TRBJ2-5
CAWSVRGETQYF
TGTGCCTGGAGTGTACGCGGAGAGACCCAGTACTTC
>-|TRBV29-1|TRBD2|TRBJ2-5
CSVETSGINQGTQYF
TGCAGCGTTGAGACTAGCGGGATCAATCAAGGGACCCAGTACTTC
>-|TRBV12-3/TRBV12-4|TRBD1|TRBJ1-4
CASSLGQQLFF
TGTGCCAGCAGTTTGGGACAGCAACTGTTTTTT
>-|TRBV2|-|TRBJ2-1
CASSRVASQFF
TGTGCCAGCAGTCGCGTAGCGTCCCAGTTCTTC
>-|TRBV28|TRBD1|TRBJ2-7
CASSRGQDYEQYF
TGTGCCAGCAGCCGCGGACAGGACTACGAGCAGTACTTC
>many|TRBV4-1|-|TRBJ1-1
CASSPLISPGGNTEAFF
TGCGCCAGCAGCCCTTTAATCAGCCCGGGCGGGAACACTGAAGCTTTCTTT
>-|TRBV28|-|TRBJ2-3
CASSPTAGRTDTQYF
TGTGCCAGCAGTCCCACTGCGGGGCGCACAGATACGCAGTATTTT
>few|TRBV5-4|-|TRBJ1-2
CASSNNRGYGYTF
TGTGCCAGCAGCAATAATCGGGGCTATGGCTACACCTTC
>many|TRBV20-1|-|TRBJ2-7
CSAAGLARRFSYEQYF
TGCAGTGCCGCCGGGTTAGCGAGACGATTCTCCTACGAGCAGTACTTC
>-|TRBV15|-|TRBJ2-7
CATSRDFREEQYF
TGTGCCACCAGCAGAGATTTTCGTGAGGAGCAGTACTTC
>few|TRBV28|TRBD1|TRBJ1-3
CASSSQGAGGNTIYF
TGTGCCAGCAGTTCTCAGGGGGCCGGAGGAAACACCATATATTTT
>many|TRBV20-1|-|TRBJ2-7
CSARVPGHEQYF
TGCAGTGCTAGAGTTCCGGGCCACGAGCAGTACTTC
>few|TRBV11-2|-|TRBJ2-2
CASSVRGSTGELFF
TGTGCCAGCAGCGTCCGGGGATCTACCGGGGAGCTGTTTTTT
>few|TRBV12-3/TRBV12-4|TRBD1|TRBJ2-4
CASSSPPGQVPYF
TGTGCCAGCAGTTCCCCTCCGGGACAGGTTCCATACTTC
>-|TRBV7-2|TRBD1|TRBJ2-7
CASSLIGDRVHEQYF
TGTGCCAGCAGCTTAATTGGGGACAGGGTCCACGAGCAGTACTTC
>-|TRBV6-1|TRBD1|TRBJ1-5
CASAPTGVGQPQHF
TGTGCCAGCGCCCCCACAGGGGTAGGTCAGCCCCAGCATTTT
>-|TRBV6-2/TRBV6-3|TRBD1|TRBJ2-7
CATWTGTYEQYF
TGTGCCACCTGGACAGGTACCTACGAGCAGTACTTC
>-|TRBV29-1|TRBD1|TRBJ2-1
CSVWTGEGNEQFF
TGCAGCGTCTGGACAGGGGAGGGCAATGAGCAGTTCTTC
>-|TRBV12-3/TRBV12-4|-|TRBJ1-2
CASSLRQGDYGYTF
TGTGCCAGCAGTTTACGGCAAGGGGACTATGGCTACACCTTC
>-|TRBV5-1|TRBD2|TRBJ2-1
CASNRLAGEANEQFF
TGCGCCAGCAATCGGCTAGCGGGAGAAGCAAATGAGCAGTTCTTC
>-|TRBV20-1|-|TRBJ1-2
CSVSGRVYGYTF
TGCAGTGTCTCAGGGAGGGTCTATGGCTACACCTTC
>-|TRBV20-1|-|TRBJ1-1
CSARGRVTEAFF
TGCAGTGCTAGGGGGCGCGTGACTGAAGCTTTCTTT
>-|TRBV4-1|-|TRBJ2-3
CASSPYLASSSLLMGADTQYF
TGCGCCAGCAGCCCTTATTTGGCTAGCTCCTCGCTACTTATGGGTGCAGATACGCAGTATTTT